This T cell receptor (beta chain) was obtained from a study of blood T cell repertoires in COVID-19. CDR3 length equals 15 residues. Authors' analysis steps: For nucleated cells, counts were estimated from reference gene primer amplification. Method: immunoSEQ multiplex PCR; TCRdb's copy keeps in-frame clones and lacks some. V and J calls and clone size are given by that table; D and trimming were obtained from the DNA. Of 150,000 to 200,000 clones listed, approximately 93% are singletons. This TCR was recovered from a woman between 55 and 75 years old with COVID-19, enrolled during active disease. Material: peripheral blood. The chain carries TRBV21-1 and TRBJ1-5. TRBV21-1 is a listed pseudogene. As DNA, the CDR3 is TGTGCCAGCAGAGTAATCGGGGAGAGCAATCAGCCCCAGCATTTT. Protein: CASRVIGESNQPQHF.